The 25 T cell receptor beta chains below come from one sample, sequenced in a study of blood T cells in healthy people across ages. It was with a sample-barcoded 5' primer and a J-beta primer mix that a second PCR of about 7 to 12 cycles was run. TCRdb passed the 5' RACE reads through MiXCR, listing each CDR3 protein once. Here the sample spans around 780,000 distinct CDR3 sequences, 20% to 30% being singletons. Separately, the same data were catalogued under a study of T cells of mothers and their children.

Sequencing used blood. All receptors come from a boy younger than 18 in good health.

This clonotype was seen only once. V usage is TRBV6-1 and J usage is TRBJ2-1, with D possibly being TRBD1 (5 bases). The J call may be faulty, since TRBJ2-5 better matches the DNA end. The CDR3 runs 16 residues. Germline CDR1 reads MNHNS; CDR2 reads SASEGT. The chain's CDR3 is CASSDFRTPEGETQYF. The CDR3, as DNA: TGTGCCAGCAGTGATTTCAGGACACCCGAAGGGGAGACCCAGTACTTC.

The DNA for the CDR3 is TGCAGTGCTAGATTCGACCGCCAAGAGACCCAGTACTTC. The encoded protein is CSARFDRQETQYF. The chain is built from TRBV20-1 and TRBJ2-5; no clear D. This CDR3 contains 13 residues. V was trimmed by 2 bases and J by 1 base, leaving 8 bases between them. Germline V gene data show CDR1 as DFQATT and CDR2 as SNEGSKA (reference sequence).

The CDR3: CASSLGPGQGAYTF. CDR3 DNA sequence: TGTGCCAGCAGCTTAGGCCCGGGACAGGGGGCCTACACCTTC. This chain connects TRBV7-2 to TRBJ1-2; TRBD1 matches 12 bases. Germline CDR1 reads SGHTA; CDR2 reads FQGNSA. The CDR3 has 14 residues. The trim removed 1 base at V and 10 bases at J, leaving 4 bases unmatched.

The chain recombines TRBV27 with TRBJ2-5; a possible D gene is TRBD1 (5 bases). Matching the DNA end better, TRBJ2-1 makes the J call doubtful. The germline V gene has CDR1 MNHEY and CDR2 SMNVEV (reference sequence). The length of the CDR3 is 15 residues. CDR3 sequence: CASSLSFRGNNEQFF. The CDR3 DNA sequence: TGTGCCAGCAGTTTATCGTTTAGGGGTAACAATGAGCAGTTCTTC.

CDR3 sequence (DNA): TGCAGTGCTCAGACAGGGGACAATCAGCCCCAGCATTTT. Its protein product is CSAQTGDNQPQHF. The V and J genes are TRBV20-1 and TRBJ1-5; 8 positions agree with TRBD1. The CDR3 is 13 residues long. Germline CDR1 is DFQATT and CDR2 is SNEGSKA (reference sequence). Losses at the gene ends were 5 bases for V and 3 bases for J; bases not matched to a gene: 3.

This clonotype was detected only a few times. The chain uses TRBV5-1 and TRBJ2-5; 14 nucleotides align to TRBD2. This CDR3 contains 17 residues. Per the germline V gene, CDR1 is SGHRS and CDR2 is YFSETQ. The trim removed 1 base at V and 2 bases at J, leaving 4 bases unmatched. DNA of the CDR3: TGCGCCAGCAGCTTGAGACTAGCGGGGGGGCGACAAGAGACCCAGTACTTC. Translating it yields CASSLRLAGGRQETQYF.

This clonotype was observed a handful of times. This chain connects TRBV30 to TRBJ2-7; D could derive from TRBD1 or TRBD2 (6 bases each). The V gene lost 3 bases and the J gene lost 2 bases, with 14 bases spanning the gap. Germline V gene sequence: CDR1 GTSNPN, CDR2 SVGIG (reference sequence). The CDR3 length is 14 residues. CDR3 region: CAWSGGRGPYEQYF. The CDR3, as DNA: TGTGCCTGGAGCGGGGGACGGGGGCCCTACGAGCAGTACTTC.

As for this clonotype: Germline and junction disagree at one end, which may indicate a read error. The J gene is TRBJ2-7, the V gene TRBV10-3; tentative D call: TRBD2 (6 bases). Germline-derived CDR1 and CDR2 are ENHRY and SYGVKD. This CDR3 contains 13 residues. CDR3 protein: CAISFSGEEVAFF. The CDR3 DNA reads TGTGCCATCAGTTTCTCTGGGGAGGAGGTGGCGTTCTTC.

The rearrangement links TRBV15 to TRBJ1-6, with D unclear. The CDR3 totals 14 residues. The germline V gene has CDR1 LNHNV and CDR2 YYDKDF (reference sequence). Trimming took 3 bases from V and 2 from J, leaving 5 bases between them. CDR3: CATSRQPYNSPLHF. In DNA, the CDR3 is TGTGCCACCAGCAGGCAACCCTATAATTCACCCCTCCACTTT. Complete variable domain (other parts from reference TRBV15 and TRBJ1-6): DAMVIQNPRYQVTQFGKPVTLSCSQTLNHNVMYWYQQKSSQAPKLLFHYYDKDFNNEADTPDNFQSRRPNTSFCFLDIRSPGLGDTAMYLCATSRQPYNSPLHFGNGTRLTVT.

The chain couples TRBV7-9 to TRBJ1-1; perhaps TRBD1 as D (6 bases). V was cut by 5 bases and J by 7 bases, with 14 bases left in between. The germline V gene has CDR1 SEHNR and CDR2 FQNEAQ (reference sequence). The CDR3 extends over 13 amino acids. The CDR3 reads CASSAQGHGEAFF. In DNA, the CDR3 is TGTGCCAGCAGCGCGCAGGGGCACGGTGAAGCTTTCTTT.

This chain links TRBV28 with TRBJ1-2, with D possibly TRBD1 on 6 matching bases. This CDR3 comprises 15 residues. Germline V gene lookup returns CDR1 MDHEN and CDR2 SYDVKM. Between the trimmed V and J ends, which lost 7 bases and 2 bases, there was a span of 17 bases. The CDR3 reads CASIPSGGLNYGYTF. The CDR3 region has the DNA TGTGCCAGCATCCCTAGTGGGGGGCTGAACTATGGCTACACCTTC.

V usage is TRBV6-1 and J usage is TRBJ1-6; TRBD1 matches 8 bases. Losses at the gene ends were 1 base for V and 11 bases for J; bases not matched to a gene: 7. CDR3 size: 15 residues. From germline, CDR1 is MNHNS and CDR2 SASEGT. The chain's CDR3 is CASSEGGTGGTPLHF. CDR3 in DNA: TGTGCCAGCAGTGAAGGGGGGACAGGAGGTACACCCCTCCACTTT.

This clonotype was observed a handful of times. The CDR3 DNA follows: TGTGCCAGCAAAAATAGCGGGGCTGGGACCCAGTACTTC. Protein product: CASKNSGAGTQYF. The genes are TRBV12-3 or TRBV12-4 and TRBJ2-5; the match to TRBD2 covers 8 bases. Trimming removed 7 bases from V and 7 bases from J; junction bases left unmatched: 8. CDR3 size: 13 residues.

This chain joins TRBV12-3 or TRBV12-4 and TRBJ1-4; D is unclear. The CDR3 totals 16 residues. V lost 2 bases and J 6 bases, leaving 16 bases between the germline ends. CDR3: CASSLSYAQLYEKLFF. The CDR3 DNA reads as TGTGCCAGCAGTTTAAGTTATGCACAGCTTTATGAAAAACTGTTTTTT.

This clonotype turned up a few times. A read error is likely, as this CDR3 ends without the conserved phenylalanine or tryptophan. V is TRBV15 and J is TRBJ2-5; TRBD2 aligns across 9 bases. Trimming removed 0 bases from V and 2 bases from J; junction bases left unmatched: 4. The germline gives CDR1 LNHNV, CDR2 YYDKDF (reference sequence). The CDR3 covers 16 residues. The CDR3: CATSRDPSGDQETQYL. CDR3 in DNA: TGTGCCACCAGCAGAGATCCTAGCGGGGATCAAGAGACCCAGTACCTC.

The sample holds a few counts of this clonotype. This chain uses TRBV2 with TRBJ2-5; TRBD2 agrees at 11 bases. Matching the DNA end better, TRBJ2-1 makes the J call doubtful. The CDR3 runs to 14 residues. Germline V gene lookup returns CDR1 SNHLY and CDR2 FYNNEI. CDR3 DNA sequence: TGTGCCAGCCGTGTTAGCGGGGGGGCGTATGAGCAGTTCTTC. It codes for CASRVSGGAYEQFF.

In this sample, this clonotype turned up a few times. The V call is TRBV6-5, the J call TRBJ1-2; a possible D gene is TRBD1 (5 bases). The V gene's germline CDR1 is MNHEY and CDR2 SVGAGI. V lost 6 bases to trimming and J lost 4 bases, with 18 bases between them. This CDR3 comprises 15 residues. The CDR3 DNA reads TGTGCCAGCAGGCCCATTAGGGCTAGGGGCTATGGCTACACCTTC. Translating it yields CASRPIRARGYGYTF.

There are a few counts of this clonotype. The chain recombines TRBV28 with TRBJ2-5; 7 bases fit TRBD2. The CDR3 consists of 15 residues. Germline V gives CDR1 MDHEN, CDR2 SYDVKM. Trimming at V came to 8 bases and at J to 4 bases, leaving 13 bases not matched to a gene. The DNA for the CDR3 is TGTGCCAGCGGCGGACCCGGGGGGAGTAGAGAGACCCAGTACTTC. Residues: CASGGPGGSRETQYF.

Regarding this clonotype: At one of its ends the junction is not consistent with the germline gene, which may arise from a read error. The chain links TRBV12-3 or TRBV12-4 to TRBJ1-2; D may be TRBD1 (6 bases). The CDR3 is 12 residues long. CDR3 sequence (DNA): TGTGCCAGCAGTGCCACAGGGAATGGCTACGCCTTC. It codes for CASSATGNGYAF.

The chain joins TRBV30 to TRBJ1-2; 7 nucleotides match TRBD1. The CDR3 is made up of 13 amino acids. The V gene's germline CDR1 is GTSNPN and CDR2 SVGIG (reference sequence). J lost 6 bases, V lost 3 bases, and 7 bases had no gene match. Here the CDR3 DNA reads TGTGCCTGGAGGGGGGACAGCCTAAATGGCTACACCTTC. Its protein product is CAWRGDSLNGYTF.

The chain employs TRBV7-2 and TRBJ2-3; D may be TRBD1 or TRBD2 (5 bases each). Germline assignment: CDR1 SGHTA and CDR2 FQGNSA. The CDR3 is 16 amino acids. V was shortened by 4 bases and J by 4 bases, with 18 bases between the two germline ends. The chain's CDR3 is CASSSPGGGSPDTQYF. CDR3 DNA sequence: TGTGCCAGCAGCTCCCCCGGTGGGGGAAGCCCAGATACGCAGTATTTT.

V is TRBV6-5 and J is TRBJ2-3; possibly TRBD2 for D (6 bases). Germline V lookup: CDR1 MNHEY, CDR2 SVGAGI. The CDR3 runs 14 residues. The V gene lost 3 bases and the J gene lost 2 bases, with 9 bases spanning the gap. CDR3 sequence: CASSYSGDTDTQYF. The CDR3 DNA is TGTGCCAGCAGTTATTCGGGGGACACAGATACGCAGTATTTT.

This clonotype was found a few times. V gene TRBV6-2 or TRBV6-3 combines with J gene TRBJ2-2; tentative D call: TRBD2 (6 bases). V lost 8 bases and J 0 bases, leaving 10 bases between the germline ends. This CDR3 spans 14 amino acids. Germline V CDR1 and CDR2: MNHEY, SVGEGT. DNA for the CDR3: TGTGCCAGCGGTCTAGCGACGAACACCGGGGAGCTGTTTTTT. Encoded protein: CASGLATNTGELFF.

This clonotype was counted between two and nine times. The chain employs TRBV7-6 and TRBJ2-5; D is perhaps TRBD2 (5 bases). The J call may be in error: the DNA end matches TRBJ2-1 better. The CDR3 sequence is 18 residues long. Per the germline V gene, CDR1 is SGHVS and CDR2 is FNYEAQ. CDR3 loop: CASSSTDPSWRGNYEQFF. DNA of the CDR3: TGTGCCAGCAGCTCGACCGACCCTAGCTGGCGTGGGAATTACGAGCAGTTCTTC.

This clonotype has just a few counts. The chain recombines TRBV28 with TRBJ2-5; possibly TRBD2 for D (6 bases). The J call is doubtful: the DNA matches TRBJ2-7 better. Germline V gives CDR1 MDHEN, CDR2 SYDVKM. This CDR3 comprises 15 residues. CDR3 DNA sequence: TGTGCCAGCAGTTTTGGCCGGCGGGGCTCCTACGAGCAGTACTTC. Residues: CASSFGRRGSYEQYF.